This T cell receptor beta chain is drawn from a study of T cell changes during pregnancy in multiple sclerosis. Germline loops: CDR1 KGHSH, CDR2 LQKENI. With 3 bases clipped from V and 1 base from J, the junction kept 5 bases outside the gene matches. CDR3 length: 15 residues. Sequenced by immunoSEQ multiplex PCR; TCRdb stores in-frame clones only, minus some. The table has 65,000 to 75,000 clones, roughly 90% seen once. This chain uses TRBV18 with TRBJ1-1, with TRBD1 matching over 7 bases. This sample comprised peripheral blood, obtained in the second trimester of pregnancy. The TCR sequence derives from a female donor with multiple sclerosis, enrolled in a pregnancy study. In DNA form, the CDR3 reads TGTGCCAGCTCACCCAACGAGGGGGCGAACACTGAAGCTTTCTTT. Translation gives CASSPNEGANTEAFF.